Below, 28 T cell receptor beta chains from the same sample are listed, as sequenced in a study of T cell changes during pregnancy in multiple sclerosis (dated by TCRdb to about 2019). Preparation of the library involved the immunoSEQ multiplex PCR assay. The clones in this table, taken by TCRdb from immuneACCESS, are in-frame only. Not every clone is retained; where verified, under half of the shortfall comes from an unresolved V gene, and the cause of the rest is unknown. This sample gives fewer than 40,000 clones in total; roughly 90% of them show up just once. In total, the top ten clones hold 4.5% of the sample. Sample: CD8+ T cells from peripheral blood mononuclear cells, taken after pregnancy. The receptors come from a female donor with multiple sclerosis, enrolled in a pregnancy study.

This chain joins TRBV7-3 and TRBJ2-3; 7 bases map to TRBD1. After removal of 5 bases from V and 1 base from J, the junction contained 3 bases not matched to a gene. The CDR3 is 14 amino acids. Germline lookup yields CDR1 SGHTA and CDR2 FQGTGA. The CDR3 loop reads CASSQQGGTDTQYF. The CDR3 DNA reads TGTGCCAGCAGCCAGCAGGGGGGCACAGATACGCAGTATTTT.

V is TRBV5-1 and J is TRBJ1-2, with TRBD1 as a possible D gene (5 bases). The V end lost 0 bases, the J end lost 4 bases, and 22 bases lay between the germline ends. CDR1 SGHRS and CDR2 YFSETQ come from the germline V gene. CDR3 size: 18 residues. CDR3 nucleotide sequence: TGCGCCAGCAGCTTGGAGGGAGGGGAAGCCTCTATTAGCTATGGCTACACCTTC. This codes for CASSLEGGEASISYGYTF.

The rearrangement joins TRBV7-9 to TRBJ2-1, with 8 nucleotides matching TRBD1. V shed 5 bases, J shed 7 bases, and the junction held 4 bases outside the gene matches. This CDR3 spans 13 amino acids. Germline CDR1 SEHNR, CDR2 FQNEAQ (reference sequence). This chain's CDR3 is CASSPRQGNEQFF. CDR3 in DNA: TGTGCCAGCAGCCCCAGACAGGGGAATGAGCAGTTCTTC.

V usage is TRBV19 and J usage is TRBJ2-7, with D maybe TRBD2 (6 bases). Germline CDR1 and CDR2: LNHDA and SQIVND (reference sequence). CDR3 size: 14 residues. The ends were cut back, 3 bases at V and 2 bases at J, with 11 bases in the middle. The CDR3 loop is CASSMGGSAYEQYF. The CDR3 nucleotides are TGTGCCAGTAGTATGGGGGGATCTGCCTACGAGCAGTACTTC.

The J gene is TRBJ1-4, the V gene TRBV4-3; TRBD1 matches 8 bases. This CDR3 has 14 residues. J gave up 8 bases and V 1 base, and 3 bases lay outside the gene matches. Germline CDR1 is LGHNA and CDR2 is YSLEER. The DNA of the CDR3 is TGCGCCAGCAGCCAAGGACAGGGGCGGGAAAAACTGTTTTTT. This translates into CASSQGQGREKLFF.

This clone was recorded only once. The gene calls are TRBV27 and TRBJ1-5; 7 nucleotides match TRBD1. The length of the CDR3 is 15 residues. Per germline, CDR1 MNHEY and CDR2 SMNVEV (reference sequence). V shed 6 bases and J 5 bases; nucleotides not matched to a gene: 10. The CDR3 sequence is CASSPTGPIDQPQHF. The CDR3 bases are TGTGCCAGCAGCCCGACAGGGCCTATAGATCAGCCCCAGCATTTT.

V usage is TRBV9 and J usage is TRBJ1-2, with a tentative D call TRBD1 (6 bases). Germline loops: CDR1 SGDLS, CDR2 YYNGEE. The CDR3 is made up of 15 amino acids. V was shortened by 3 bases and J by 2 bases, with 14 bases between the two germline ends. Written as DNA, the CDR3 is TGTGCCAGCAGCGGATACAGGGAGGGGAACTATGGCTACACCTTC. Translated, it gives CASSGYREGNYGYTF.

CDR3 region: CSVAPTGGSAEKLFF. The CDR3 DNA sequence: TGCAGCGTTGCCCCAACAGGGGGCTCTGCTGAAAAACTGTTTTTT. V and J are TRBV29-1 and TRBJ1-4; 9 bases are a match to TRBD1. The CDR3 loop spans 15 amino acids. Germline V lookup: CDR1 SQVTM, CDR2 ANQGSEA. The ends lost 4 bases at V and 7 bases at J; junction bases unmatched: 10.

This chain connects TRBV5-3 to TRBJ2-2, with 9 bases identical to TRBD1. TRBV5-3 is identified as an open reading frame with a role that is uncertain. The CDR3 spans 17 residues. J gave up 3 bases and V 0 bases, and 6 bases lay outside the gene matches. CDR3 loop: CARSLAGQGSDTGELFF. The CDR3 DNA reads TGTGCCAGAAGCTTGGCGGGACAGGGTAGTGACACCGGGGAGCTGTTTTTT.

The rearrangement uses TRBV6-6 and TRBJ2-1; 9 nucleotides agree with TRBD1. Trimming at V came to 7 bases and at J to 4 bases, leaving 5 bases not matched to a gene. CDR1 is MNHNY, CDR2 SVGAGI, per germline (reference sequence). The CDR3 covers 14 residues. The CDR3, as DNA: TGTGCCAGCATCCCGACAGGGGGTTACAATGAGCAGTTCTTC. Residues: CASIPTGGYNEQFF.

This CDR3 reads CASSLGLGSEWEGHPVGYTF. In DNA, the CDR3 is TGTGCCAGCAGCTTAGGCCTAGGGAGCGAATGGGAGGGGCACCCCGTGGGCTACACCTTC. The chain is built from TRBV13 and TRBJ1-2; weak D call: TRBD1 (5 bases). Trimming took 0 bases from V and 8 from J, leaving 31 bases between them. This CDR3 region has 20 residues. CDR1 PRHDT and CDR2 FYEKMQ come from the germline V gene (reference sequence).

The J gene is TRBJ1-5, the V gene TRBV4-3; D is unclear. This CDR3 region has 14 residues. With 1 base removed from V and 3 bases from J, the gap between germline ends came to 7 bases. Per germline, CDR1 LGHNA and CDR2 YSLEER. CDR3 DNA sequence: TGCGCCAGCAGCCAAGGGGCTTACAATCAGCCCCAGCATTTT. Its protein product is CASSQGAYNQPQHF.

This clone was found once. V usage is TRBV7-7 and J usage is TRBJ2-7, with 9 bases aligning to TRBD1. Germline lookup yields CDR1 SSHAT and CDR2 FNYEAQ (reference sequence). CDR3 length: 15 amino acids. The ends lost 5 bases at V and 4 bases at J; junction bases unmatched: 9. CDR3 sequence reads: CASSIGTGSLYEQYF. In DNA form, the CDR3 reads TGTGCCAGCAGCATAGGGACAGGGTCCTTGTACGAGCAGTACTTC. The variable domain in full, with the rest retrieved from reference TRBV7-7 and TRBJ2-7, is GAGVSQSPRYKVTKRGQDVTLRCDPISSHATLYWYQQALGQGPEFLTYFNYEAQPDKSGLPSDRFSAERPEGSISTLTIQRTEQRDSAMYRCASSIGTGSLYEQYFGPGTRLTVT.

This sequence joins TRBV5-6 and TRBJ1-1; 9 bases map to TRBD1. The V segment lost 4 bases and the J segment 1 base; nucleotides outside the gene matches: 5. Germline V lookup: CDR1 SGHDT, CDR2 YYEEEE. This CDR3 region has 15 residues. The CDR3 DNA is TGTGCCAGCAGCAATCCGGGACAGGGGAACACTGAAGCTTTCTTT. Protein product: CASSNPGQGNTEAFF.

A note on this clone: A much larger clone lies one base from this, so it may be a read error. V and J are TRBV13 and TRBJ2-3; 9 nucleotides align to TRBD2. CDR1 PRHDT and CDR2 FYEKMQ come from the germline V gene (reference sequence). With 6 bases clipped from V and 1 base from J, the junction kept 2 bases outside the gene matches. This CDR3 comprises 14 residues. The CDR3 here is CASRERGGTDTQYF. The CDR3 bases are TGTGCCAGCAGGGAGCGGGGGGGCACAGATACGCAGTATTTT. Using reference TRBV13 and TRBJ2-3 for the parts outside the CDR3, the full variable domain is AAGVIQSPRHLIKEKRETATLKCYPIPRHDTVYWYQQGPGQDPQFLISFYEKMQSDKGSIPDRFSAQQFSDYHSELNMSSLELGDSALYFCASRERGGTDTQYFGPGTRLTVL.

This clone occurred once. The chain uses TRBV27 and TRBJ2-7; no clear D. V was pared by 0 bases and J by 3 bases, with 12 bases between. CDR3 length: 15 residues. From germline, CDR1 is MNHEY and CDR2 SMNVEV (reference sequence). The CDR3 loop reads CASSLSGYASYEQYF. Here the CDR3 DNA reads TGTGCCAGCAGTTTATCTGGTTACGCCAGCTACGAGCAGTACTTC.

The chain employs TRBV21-1 and TRBJ1-6. TRBV21-1 represents a pseudogene. The CDR3 length is 15 residues. The CDR3 sequence is CASSPSGVLNSPLHF. The CDR3 DNA is TGTGCCAGCAGCCCTTCGGGGGTCCTCAATTCACCCCTCCACTTT.

This clone has only one observation. The chain joins TRBV27 to TRBJ2-1; TRBD2 is a possible D gene (6 bases). From germline, CDR1 is MNHEY and CDR2 SMNVEV (reference sequence). V was cut by 2 bases and J by 4 bases, with 9 bases left in between. The CDR3 totals 14 residues. CDR3 sequence (DNA): TGTGCCAGCAGTTTAAGCGGGCCTTACAATGAGCAGTTCTTC. Translated, it gives CASSLSGPYNEQFF.

The V and J genes are TRBV4-3 and TRBJ2-7; possible D gene TRBD1, 6 bases. Germline-derived CDR1 and CDR2 are LGHNA and YSLEER. The CDR3 consists of 16 residues. V lost 6 bases, J lost 0 bases, and 18 bases lay in between. CDR3 DNA: TGCGCCAGCAGTCCAAGCTCCGGGACACCCTCCTACGAGCAGTACTTC. Amino acid sequence: CASSPSSGTPSYEQYF.

This sequence joins TRBV2 and TRBJ1-2; the match to TRBD1 covers 7 bases. Germline V gene data show CDR1 as SNHLY and CDR2 as FYNNEI. This CDR3 spans 14 amino acids. The junction had 3 bases not matched to a gene; V was cut back by 0 bases and J by 5 bases. The CDR3 region is CASSEAWDRYGYTF. The CDR3 region has the DNA TGTGCCAGCAGTGAAGCATGGGACAGATATGGCTACACCTTC.

The V call is TRBV5-6, the J call TRBJ1-6; D is unresolved. The CDR3 length is 15 residues. Germline V CDR1 and CDR2: SGHDT, YYEEEE. The ends were cut back, 0 bases at V and 0 bases at J, with 4 bases in the middle. The CDR3 DNA sequence: TGTGCCAGCAGCTTGGCCGGCTCCTATAATTCACCCCTCCACTTT. It encodes CASSLAGSYNSPLHF.

V usage is TRBV13 and J usage is TRBJ2-3; TRBD2 agrees at 16 bases. V lost 4 bases to trimming and J lost 1 base; unmatched junction nucleotides: 8. The germline gives CDR1 PRHDT, CDR2 FYEKMQ (reference sequence). The CDR3 loop spans 19 amino acids. In DNA, the CDR3 is TGTGCCAGCAGCTCCCCCGGGACTAGCGGGGGGGTCGGCACAGATACGCAGTATTTT. Protein: CASSSPGTSGGVGTDTQYF. Drawing the rest from reference TRBV13 and TRBJ2-3, the complete variable domain is AAGVIQSPRHLIKEKRETATLKCYPIPRHDTVYWYQQGPGQDPQFLISFYEKMQSDKGSIPDRFSAQQFSDYHSELNMSSLELGDSALYFCASSSPGTSGGVGTDTQYFGPGTRLTVL.

The chain recombines TRBV7-3 with TRBJ2-1, with 8 bases matching TRBD2. CDR1 is SGHTA and CDR2 is FQGTGA in the germline V gene. The CDR3 sequence is 15 residues long. The J segment lost 9 bases and the V segment lost 5 bases, leaving 12 bases of the junction unmatched. CDR3 sequence: CASSPLLGTSGEQFF. As DNA, the CDR3 is TGTGCCAGCAGCCCTCTATTAGGGACTAGTGGTGAGCAGTTCTTC.

The chain has TRBV27 and TRBJ1-6; 10 bases align to TRBD1. Germline trimming cut 6 bases from V and 10 bases from J; bases unmatched to any gene: 6. Germline V gene lookup returns CDR1 MNHEY and CDR2 SMNVEV (reference sequence). CDR3 length equals 14 residues. The CDR3 is CASRTGGAGSPLHF. Here the CDR3 DNA reads TGTGCCAGCAGGACAGGGGGCGCAGGGTCACCCCTCCACTTT.

The chain couples TRBV6-5 to TRBJ2-3, with D unclear. CDR3 length: 15 residues. Between the trimmed V and J ends, which lost 2 bases and 0 bases, there was a span of 9 bases. Germline CDR1 is MNHEY and CDR2 is SVGAGI. The DNA of the CDR3 is TGTGCCAGCAGTTACGCGCGCACCAGCACAGATACGCAGTATTTT. As protein: CASSYARTSTDTQYF.

The chain carries TRBV15 and TRBJ2-6; 9 bases agree with TRBD1. This CDR3 has 21 residues. Germline assignment: CDR1 LNHNV and CDR2 YYDKDF (reference sequence). V shed 5 bases, J shed 0 bases, and the junction held 17 bases outside the gene matches. The DNA of the CDR3 is TGTGCCACCAGCCGTCCTGGACAGGGGTTGTCCTTGACCTCTGGGGCCAACGTCCTGACTTTC. It is translated as CATSRPGQGLSLTSGANVLTF.

This chain joins TRBV11-2 and TRBJ1-6, with 12 positions matching TRBD1. Germline CDR1 and CDR2: SGHAT and FQNNGV. The CDR3 spans 15 residues. V trimming: 5 bases; J trimming: 14 bases; junction bases outside the gene matches: 10. The CDR3 sequence: CASSPAGTGGITLHF. CDR3 sequence (DNA): TGTGCCAGCAGCCCTGCCGGGACAGGGGGCATCACCCTCCACTTT.

The CDR3 here is CASSRDSPEAFF. CDR3 in DNA: TGTGCCAGCAGCCGTGACTCACCTGAAGCTTTCTTT. This chain connects TRBV7-9 to TRBJ1-1; D remains unclear. Germline loops: CDR1 SEHNR, CDR2 FQNEAQ (reference sequence). The CDR3 extends over 12 amino acids. V shed 5 bases and J shed 6 bases, with 10 bases lying between them.